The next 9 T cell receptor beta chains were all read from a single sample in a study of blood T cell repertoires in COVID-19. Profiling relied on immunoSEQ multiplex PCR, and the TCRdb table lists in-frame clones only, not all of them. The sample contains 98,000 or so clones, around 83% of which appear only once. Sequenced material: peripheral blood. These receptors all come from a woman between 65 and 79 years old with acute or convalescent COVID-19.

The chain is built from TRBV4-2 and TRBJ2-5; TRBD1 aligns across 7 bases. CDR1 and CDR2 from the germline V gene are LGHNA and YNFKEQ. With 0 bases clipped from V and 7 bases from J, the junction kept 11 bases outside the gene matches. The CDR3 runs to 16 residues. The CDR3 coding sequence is TGTGCCAGCAGCCAAGAAATACAGGGGCGACTCGGGACCCAGTACTTC. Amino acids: CASSQEIQGRLGTQYF.

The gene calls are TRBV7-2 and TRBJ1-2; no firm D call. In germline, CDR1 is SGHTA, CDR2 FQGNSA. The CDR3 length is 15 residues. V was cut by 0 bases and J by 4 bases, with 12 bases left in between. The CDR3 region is CASSLAPPTGYGYTF. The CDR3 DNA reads TGTGCCAGCAGCTTAGCTCCTCCAACGGGCTATGGCTACACCTTC.

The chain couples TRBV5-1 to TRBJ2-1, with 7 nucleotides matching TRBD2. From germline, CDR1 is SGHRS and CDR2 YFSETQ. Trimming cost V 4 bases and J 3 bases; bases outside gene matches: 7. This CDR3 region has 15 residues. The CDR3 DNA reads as TGCGCCAGCAGCCCCACTAGCGTCGGCTACAATGAGCAGTTCTTC. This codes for CASSPTSVGYNEQFF.

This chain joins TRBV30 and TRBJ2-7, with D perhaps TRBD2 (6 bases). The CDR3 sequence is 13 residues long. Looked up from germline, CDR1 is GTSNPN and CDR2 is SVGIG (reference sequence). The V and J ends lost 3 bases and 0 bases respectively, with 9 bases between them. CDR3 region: CAWRPGLSYEQYF. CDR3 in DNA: TGTGCCTGGAGACCGGGACTCTCCTACGAGCAGTACTTC.

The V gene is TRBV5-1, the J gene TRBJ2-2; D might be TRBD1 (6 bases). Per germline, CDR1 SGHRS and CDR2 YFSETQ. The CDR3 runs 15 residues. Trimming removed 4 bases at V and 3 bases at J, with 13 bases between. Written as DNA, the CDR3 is TGCGCCAGCAGCCCCACCTCAGGGGACACCGGGGAGCTGTTTTTT. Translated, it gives CASSPTSGDTGELFF.

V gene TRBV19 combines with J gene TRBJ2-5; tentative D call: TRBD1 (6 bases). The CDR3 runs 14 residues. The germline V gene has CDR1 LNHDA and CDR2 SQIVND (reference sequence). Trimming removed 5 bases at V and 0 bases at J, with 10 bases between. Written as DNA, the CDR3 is TGTGCCAGTAGTCGGACAGTCAACCAAGAGACCCAGTACTTC. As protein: CASSRTVNQETQYF. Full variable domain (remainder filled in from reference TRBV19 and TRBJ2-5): DGGITQSPKYLFRKEGQNVTLSCEQNLNHDAMYWYRQDPGQGLRLIYYSQIVNDFQKGDIAEGYSVSREKKESFPLTVTSAQKNPTAFYLCASSRTVNQETQYFGPGTRLLVL.

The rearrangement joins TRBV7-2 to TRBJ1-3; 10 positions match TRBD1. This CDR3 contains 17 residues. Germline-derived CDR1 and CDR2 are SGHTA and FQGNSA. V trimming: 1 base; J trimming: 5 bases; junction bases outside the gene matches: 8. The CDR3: CASSLEAPGQGRNTIYF. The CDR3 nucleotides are TGTGCCAGCAGCTTAGAGGCCCCGGGACAGGGGAGAAACACCATATATTTT.

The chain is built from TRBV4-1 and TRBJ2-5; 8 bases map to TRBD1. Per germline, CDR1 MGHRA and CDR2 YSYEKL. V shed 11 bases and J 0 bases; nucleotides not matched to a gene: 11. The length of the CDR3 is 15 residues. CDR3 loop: CASRRQGANQETQYF. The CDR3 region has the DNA TGCGCCTCCAGGAGGCAGGGGGCGAACCAAGAGACCCAGTACTTC.

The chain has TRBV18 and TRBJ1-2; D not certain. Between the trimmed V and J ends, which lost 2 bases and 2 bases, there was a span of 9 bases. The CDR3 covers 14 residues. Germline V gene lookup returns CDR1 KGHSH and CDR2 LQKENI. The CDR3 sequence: CASSPGQVNYGYTF. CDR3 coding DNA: TGTGCCAGCTCACCAGGCCAGGTCAACTATGGCTACACCTTC.